The 28 T cell receptor beta chains below were found in one sample sequenced in a study of monozygotic twins with inflammatory bowel disease (dated by TCRdb to about 2019). Library method: 5' RACE. The data were produced on an Illumina HiSeq 2500. Reads reprocessed by TCRdb are summarized as one entry per CDR3 protein sequence, and DNA is absent. The table held for this sample gives approximately 330,000 distinct CDR3 sequences. The ten top clones hold around 2% of the sample. The sequencing sample was made of blood. Receptors originate from a human donor with ulcerative colitis or Crohn's disease, or a healthy co-twin of an affected twin (not recorded which).

V gene TRBV11-3 combines with J gene TRBJ1-1. The CDR3 runs 15 residues. Germline V gives CDR1 SGHNT, CDR2 YENEEA. This CDR3 is CASSLDAALNTEAFF.

The rearrangement links TRBV20-1 to TRBJ2-7. CDR1 is DFQATT, CDR2 SNEGSKA, per germline (reference sequence). The CDR3 is 16 residues long. The CDR3 region is CSASSSSGQQTYEQYF.

This chain uses TRBV29-1 with TRBJ2-7; TCRdb designates TRBD1, a call that cannot be tested without DNA. CDR1 is SQVTM and CDR2 is ANQGSEA in the germline V gene. There are 12 residues in the CDR3. The CDR3: CSSRDSSYEQYF.

The chain combines TRBV18 with TRBJ2-1; the TCRdb call, TRBD1, lacks DNA for checking. The germline gives CDR1 KGHSH, CDR2 LQKENI. This CDR3 is built from 12 residues. The CDR3 loop reads CASSPSRAGLYF.

This chain joins TRBV5-1 and TRBJ1-1; TCRdb lists TRBD1, though no DNA is available to test this call. The CDR3 contains 15 residues. The V gene's germline CDR1 is SGHRS and CDR2 YFSETQ. CDR3 loop: CASSLETPGRTEAFF.

The J gene is TRBJ2-5, the V gene TRBV28; without DNA, the TCRdb call of TRBD1 cannot be checked. Germline CDR1 MDHEN, CDR2 SYDVKM. The CDR3 is made up of 20 amino acids. This chain's CDR3 is CASSLPPPQRTGTIQETQYF.

This chain uses TRBV12-3 or TRBV12-4 with TRBJ2-1. CDR3 length: 11 amino acids. The CDR3 reads CATKFGNEQFF.

CDR3 region: CSVTGLAGGDTQYF. The chain employs TRBV29-1 and TRBJ2-3; no DNA is available, so the TRBD2 call from TCRdb remains unchecked. There are 14 residues in the CDR3. The germline V gene has CDR1 SQVTM and CDR2 ANQGSEA.

V usage is TRBV20-1 and J usage is TRBJ2-1; TCRdb gives TRBD2 as the D gene, but with no DNA this cannot be confirmed. Per the germline V gene, CDR1 is DFQATT and CDR2 is SNEGSKA (reference sequence). This CDR3 region has 14 residues. The CDR3 protein is CSARDWTSGRDPFF.

This chain joins TRBV5-1 and TRBJ1-1; TCRdb calls TRBD1, which cannot be checked without DNA. The CDR3 runs to 14 residues. CDR1 and CDR2 from the germline V gene are SGHRS and YFSETQ. The CDR3: CASSLGASNTEAFF.

The chain employs TRBV20-1 and TRBJ2-7; checking the TCRdb D call of TRBD1 is not possible without DNA. The CDR3 sequence is 16 residues long. Germline CDR1 DFQATT, CDR2 SNEGSKA (reference sequence). CDR3 protein: CSARDPGTPKAYEQYF.

CDR3 sequence reads: CASSRESGTAGYGYTF. This rearrangement joins TRBV19 to TRBJ1-2; TCRdb calls TRBD1, which cannot be checked without DNA. CDR1 is LNHDA and CDR2 is SQIVND in the germline V gene (reference sequence). CDR3 length equals 16 residues.

The chain is built from TRBV7-8 and TRBJ2-1; the TCRdb D gene call, TRBD2, has no DNA to confirm it. This CDR3 is 16 amino acids long. CDR1 SGHVS and CDR2 FQNEAQ come from the germline V gene. CDR3 in amino acids: CASSLGPTSGYNEQFF.

This sequence joins TRBV27 and TRBJ2-1. There are 14 residues in the CDR3. Germline-derived CDR1 and CDR2 are MNHEY and SMNVEV (reference sequence). CDR3 sequence reads: CASLSGNSGNEQFF.

The J gene is TRBJ2-7, the V gene TRBV3-1. CDR1 LGHDT and CDR2 YNNKEL come from the germline V gene (reference sequence). The CDR3 length is 12 residues. The CDR3 protein is CASSQAESEQYF.

CDR3 region: CASSLDGHSGNTIYF. The rearrangement joins TRBV11-2 to TRBJ1-3. This CDR3 comprises 15 residues. Germline V CDR1 and CDR2: SGHAT, FQNNGV.

V usage is TRBV7-9 and J usage is TRBJ2-1. This CDR3 has 14 amino acids. Germline loops: CDR1 SEHNR, CDR2 FQNEAQ (reference sequence). The CDR3 region is CASSSGSWGNEQFF.

V gene TRBV20-1 combines with J gene TRBJ2-3; TCRdb selects TRBD2, and the lack of DNA leaves this call unchecked. Per germline, CDR1 DFQATT and CDR2 SNEGSKA (reference sequence). The CDR3 contains 17 residues. CDR3 residues: CSARGTSGRQPPDTQYF.

This chain joins TRBV20-1 and TRBJ2-1; TCRdb lists TRBD2, though no DNA is available to test this call. The CDR3 is made up of 13 amino acids. Germline loops: CDR1 DFQATT, CDR2 SNEGSKA (reference sequence). The CDR3 region is CSASGTSFNEQFF.

The genes are TRBV21-1 and TRBJ2-5; TCRdb names TRBD1, which stays unverified in the absence of DNA. TRBV21-1 is listed as a pseudogene. This CDR3 is built from 17 residues. CDR3 sequence: CASSKGREARDSCSQYF.

The chain links TRBV5-6 to TRBJ1-2. Germline V gene sequence: CDR1 SGHDT, CDR2 YYEEEE. The CDR3 totals 14 residues. CDR3 sequence: CASSSAVPTYGYTF.

V gene TRBV29-1 combines with J gene TRBJ2-2. The CDR3 has 13 amino acids. Germline CDR1 is SQVTM and CDR2 is ANQGSEA. CDR3 protein: CSVDSHNTGELFF.

The V call is TRBV20-1, the J call TRBJ1-1; TCRdb gives TRBD1 as the D gene, but with no DNA this cannot be confirmed. Germline values: CDR1 DFQATT, CDR2 SNEGSKA (reference sequence). This CDR3 comprises 11 residues. The CDR3 region is CSATRGSEAFF.

This chain uses TRBV18 with TRBJ2-5. This CDR3 comprises 13 residues. The germline gives CDR1 KGHSH, CDR2 LQKENI. The CDR3: CASSPPMGETQYF.

This chain joins TRBV7-3 and TRBJ2-5; TCRdb reports TRBD1, a call that lacks DNA to check it against. CDR1 is SGHTA, CDR2 FQGTGA, per germline. The CDR3 length is 13 residues. The CDR3 is CASSSGHDATQYF.

V is TRBV5-1 and J is TRBJ2-3. The CDR3 is 15 amino acids. Germline CDR1 reads SGHRS; CDR2 reads YFSETQ. CDR3 loop: CASSFDTSRTDTQYF.

The chain is built from TRBV30 and TRBJ1-5. Germline V gene sequence: CDR1 GTSNPN, CDR2 SVGIG (reference sequence). The CDR3 is 13 amino acids. The CDR3 sequence: CAWSLKGRTPQHF.

The chain uses TRBV29-1 and TRBJ2-1. Germline loops: CDR1 SQVTM, CDR2 ANQGSEA. CDR3 length: 13 residues. CDR3 region: CSAEDVSYNEQFF.